This T cell receptor beta chain was captured by sequencing in a study of cytomegalovirus exposure and HLA in healthy donors. PCR employed 60 Vbeta and 13 Jbeta primers. Generated by immunoSEQ multiplex PCR, the TCRdb table keeps only in-frame clones and is missing some. The sample consists of about 100,000 clones, roughly three quarters of them appearing once. The CDR3 contains 14 residues. Germline CDR1 LNHNV, CDR2 YYDKDF (reference sequence). Trimming shortened V by 0 bases and J by 2 bases, and 8 bases separated the two germline ends. The V and J genes are TRBV15 and TRBJ2-7; D gene ambiguous. The sequencing sample was made of PBMCs. The receptor's source is a woman between 50 and 59 years old in good health and CMV-seropositive. CDR3 coding DNA: TGTGCCACCAGCAGAGATCCGGGTACCTACGAGCAGTACTTC. It codes for CATSRDPGTYEQYF.